The 22 T cell receptor beta chains given below trace back to one sample, sequenced in a study of blood T cell repertoires in COVID-19. Assay: immunoSEQ multiplex PCR; the TCRdb copy retains only in-frame clones and omits some. Of about 120,000 clones in the sample, roughly 85% were seen once. Sequences were obtained from peripheral blood. The receptor set was obtained from a man aged 30 to 39 with acute or convalescent COVID-19.

The chain carries TRBV5-1 and TRBJ2-1; D uncertain. The V gene's germline CDR1 is SGHRS and CDR2 YFSETQ. The CDR3 contains 15 residues. The V gene lost 4 bases and the J gene lost 0 bases, with 11 bases spanning the gap. The CDR3 here is CASSVTSLSYNEQFF. The DNA for the CDR3 is TGCGCCAGCAGCGTGACATCCCTCTCCTACAATGAGCAGTTCTTC.

The chain combines TRBV7-2 with TRBJ2-1, with TRBD2 matching over 8 bases. Germline V gene lookup returns CDR1 SGHTA and CDR2 FQGNSA. CDR3 length: 15 amino acids. V was clipped by 1 base and J by 5 bases; unmatched bases: 4. This CDR3 is CASSLDGGAHNEQFF. The CDR3 nucleotides are TGTGCCAGCAGCTTAGACGGGGGGGCCCACAATGAGCAGTTCTTC.

This clone was seen only once. At the DNA level, this CDR3 is encoded by other sequences in the same sample as well. The rearrangement uses TRBV19 and TRBJ1-1, with a possible D match to TRBD1 (5 bases). There are 13 residues in the CDR3. Between the trimmed V and J ends, which lost 3 bases and 5 bases, there was a span of 10 bases. Germline-derived CDR1 and CDR2 are LNHDA and SQIVND (reference sequence). This CDR3 reads CASSIQGSTEAFF. The CDR3 DNA sequence: TGTGCCAGTAGTATCCAGGGAAGTACTGAAGCTTTCTTT.

The V gene is TRBV11-2, the J gene TRBJ1-4; 11 bases map to TRBD1. With 5 bases clipped from V and 14 bases from J, the junction kept 10 bases outside the gene matches. CDR1 is SGHAT and CDR2 is FQNNGV in the germline V gene. CDR3 length: 14 residues. The CDR3 DNA sequence: TGTGCCAGCAGCCCCGGGACAGGGGGATCTCGGCTGTTTTTT. Translated: CASSPGTGGSRLFF.

The CDR3 protein is CASSTTSGTDTQYF. In DNA, the CDR3 is TGTGCCAGCAGCACGACTAGCGGCACAGATACGCAGTATTTT. V and J are TRBV7-9 and TRBJ2-3; 8 bases fit TRBD2. The CDR3 consists of 14 residues. Germline V gives CDR1 SEHNR, CDR2 FQNEAQ (reference sequence). Trimming took 5 bases from V and 1 from J; bases not matched to a gene: 2.

This clone was detected ten times or more. This chain uses TRBV11-3 with TRBJ1-2; D is unresolved. Germline V gene lookup returns CDR1 SGHNT and CDR2 YENEEA. The CDR3 extends over 15 amino acids. Trimming removed 5 bases at V and 8 bases at J, with 21 bases between. CDR3 protein: CASSPPARIGKGYTF. The CDR3 coding sequence is TGTGCCAGCAGCCCCCCGGCCAGGATCGGAAAAGGCTACACCTTC. The full variable domain, its missing parts supplied by reference TRBV11-3 and TRBJ1-2, is EAGVVQSPRYKIIEKKQPVAFWCNPISGHNTLYWYLQNLGQGPELLIRYENEEAVDDSQLPKDRFSAERLKGVDSTLKIQPAELGDSAVYLCASSPPARIGKGYTFGSGTRLTVV.

The chain is built from TRBV12-3 or TRBV12-4 and TRBJ1-1; D unresolved. V lost 3 bases and J 6 bases, leaving 5 bases between the germline ends. This CDR3 contains 11 residues. This chain's CDR3 is CASSLLAEAFF. Written as DNA, the CDR3 is TGTGCCAGCAGTTTGCTAGCTGAAGCTTTCTTT.

The V and J genes are TRBV2 and TRBJ2-1; 7 nucleotides align to TRBD2. V trimming: 7 bases; J trimming: 8 bases; junction bases outside the gene matches: 2. Germline V gives CDR1 SNHLY, CDR2 FYNNEI. CDR3 length: 11 amino acids. As DNA, the CDR3 is TGTGCCAGCAACGGGGGGTATGAGCAGTTCTTC. This codes for CASNGGYEQFF.

J is TRBJ2-7 and V is TRBV6-2 or TRBV6-3; 7 nucleotides match TRBD1. There are 14 residues in the CDR3. Losses at the gene ends were 5 bases for V and 3 bases for J; bases not matched to a gene: 7. The V gene's germline CDR1 is MNHEY and CDR2 SVGEGT. CDR3 in DNA: TGTGCCAGCAGTGACGGGACAGCCTTCTACGAGCAGTACTTC. It encodes CASSDGTAFYEQYF.

The V call is TRBV4-2, the J call TRBJ1-1, with TRBD1 matching over 11 bases. The CDR3 is made up of 17 amino acids. The germline V gene encodes CDR1 LGHNA and CDR2 YNFKEQ. V lost 4 bases, J lost 2 bases, and 9 bases stayed unmatched. This CDR3 reads CASSPPGTGGINTEAFF. CDR3 DNA: TGTGCCAGCAGCCCCCCCGGGACAGGGGGAATAAACACTGAAGCTTTCTTT.

The rearrangement links TRBV30 to TRBJ2-6; D is unclear. CDR1 is GTSNPN, CDR2 SVGIG, per germline (reference sequence). V lost 3 bases to trimming and J lost 4 bases, with 10 bases between them. The CDR3 extends over 14 amino acids. The CDR3 region is CAWSLTVGANVLTF. The CDR3 region has the DNA TGTGCCTGGAGCCTCACTGTGGGGGCCAACGTCCTGACTTTC.

V usage is TRBV27 and J usage is TRBJ2-2, with 8 bases fitting TRBD1. J was trimmed by 5 bases and V by 2 bases; bases with no gene match: 7. From germline, CDR1 is MNHEY and CDR2 SMNVEV (reference sequence). The CDR3 spans 16 residues. As DNA, the CDR3 is TGTGCCAGCAGTTTAGATCGGACAGGGATGACCGGGGAGCTGTTTTTT. Its translation: CASSLDRTGMTGELFF.

CDR3 in amino acids: CASSGETGGPYGYTF. Here the CDR3 DNA reads TGTGCCAGCAGTGGAGAGACAGGGGGTCCCTATGGCTACACCTTC. This chain links TRBV2 with TRBJ1-2; 9 nucleotides align to TRBD1. Trimming cost V 4 bases and J 4 bases; bases outside gene matches: 7. This CDR3 is built from 15 residues. Germline V gene lookup returns CDR1 SNHLY and CDR2 FYNNEI. The variable domain in full, with the rest retrieved from reference TRBV2 and TRBJ1-2, is EPEVTQTPSHQVTQMGQEVILRCVPISNHLYFYWYRQILGQKVEFLVSFYNNEISEKSEIFDDQFSVERPDGSNFTLKIRSTKLEDSAMYFCASSGETGGPYGYTFGSGTRLTVV.

The chain combines TRBV7-9 with TRBJ2-6, with D unresolved. Per germline, CDR1 SEHNR and CDR2 FQNEAQ (reference sequence). V lost 3 bases and J lost 0, with 3 bases in between. The CDR3 is 14 amino acids. CDR3 bases: TGTGCCAGCAGCTTGAGCTCTGGGGCCAACGTCCTGACTTTC. Protein product: CASSLSSGANVLTF.

The DNA of the CDR3 is TGTGCCAGCATTAGGCCCGGGTTAGAGACCCAGTACTTC. It translates to CASIRPGLETQYF. The V call is TRBV6-5, the J call TRBJ2-5, with no clear D. The CDR3 has 13 amino acids. Trimming pared 7 bases from V and 4 bases from J, leaving 13 bases between. Per the germline V gene, CDR1 is MNHEY and CDR2 is SVGAGI.

The chain recombines TRBV6-5 with TRBJ2-3, with D tentatively TRBD1 (6 bases). The CDR3 runs 14 residues. Between the trimmed V and J ends, which lost 8 bases and 2 bases, there was a span of 14 bases. The germline V gene encodes CDR1 MNHEY and CDR2 SVGAGI. The CDR3 DNA reads as TGTGCCAGCGGCAGACAGGACGACACAGATACGCAGTATTTT. This encodes CASGRQDDTDTQYF.

The J gene is TRBJ2-6, the V gene TRBV19; D is uncertain. The V end lost 3 bases, the J end lost 3 bases, and 9 bases lay between the germline ends. Germline V gives CDR1 LNHDA, CDR2 SQIVND (reference sequence). CDR3 length: 15 amino acids. The CDR3 sequence: CASSIAVRGANVLTF. CDR3 nucleotide sequence: TGTGCCAGTAGTATTGCGGTCCGTGGGGCCAACGTCCTGACTTTC.

The rearrangement joins TRBV4-3 to TRBJ2-3; the D gene is possibly TRBD1 (6 bases). Germline V CDR1 and CDR2: LGHNA, YSLEER. The CDR3 sequence is 15 residues long. The V end lost 4 bases, the J end lost 4 bases, and 15 bases lay between the germline ends. The CDR3 DNA sequence: TGCGCCAGCAGCCCGGGACATCGGTTGTCAGATACGCAGTATTTT. Encoded protein: CASSPGHRLSDTQYF.

This chain links TRBV6-5 with TRBJ2-2; unclear D gene. The CDR3 is 14 residues long. CDR1 and CDR2 (germline): MNHEY, SVGAGI. V gave up 2 bases and J gave up 5 bases, with 9 bases separating them. The CDR3 nucleotides read TGTGCCAGCAGTTACGGTACAGAGACCGGGGAGCTGTTTTTT. Protein product: CASSYGTETGELFF.

V is TRBV6-2 or TRBV6-3 and J is TRBJ2-2; 11 positions agree with TRBD2. Germline V gene sequence: CDR1 MNHEY, CDR2 SVGEGT. CDR3 size: 15 residues. Losses at the gene ends were 4 bases for V and 6 bases for J; bases not matched to a gene: 4. The CDR3 reads CASSSGTSGSGELFF. The CDR3 nucleotides are TGTGCCAGCAGTTCGGGGACTAGCGGCTCCGGGGAGCTGTTTTTT.

The J gene is TRBJ2-7, the V gene TRBV3-1 (or the pseudogene TRBV3-2); the D gene is possibly TRBD1 (7 bases). Per germline, CDR1 LGHDT and CDR2 YNNKEL (reference sequence). The length of the CDR3 is 15 residues. Between the trimmed V and J ends, which lost 1 base and 6 bases, there was a span of 16 bases. CDR3 amino acids: CASSQVGGQPREQYF. CDR3 in DNA: TGTGCCAGCAGCCAAGTGGGGGGACAGCCCCGCGAGCAGTACTTC.

This chain links TRBV19 with TRBJ2-1, with 9 bases identical to TRBD2. The CDR3 loop spans 18 amino acids. CDR1 is LNHDA and CDR2 is SQIVND in the germline V gene (reference sequence). Unmatched junction bases numbered 11, after V lost 3 bases and J lost 2 bases. The CDR3 spells CASSIGTPAGGAYNEQFF. The DNA for the CDR3 is TGTGCCAGTAGTATCGGGACTCCGGCGGGAGGGGCCTACAATGAGCAGTTCTTC.